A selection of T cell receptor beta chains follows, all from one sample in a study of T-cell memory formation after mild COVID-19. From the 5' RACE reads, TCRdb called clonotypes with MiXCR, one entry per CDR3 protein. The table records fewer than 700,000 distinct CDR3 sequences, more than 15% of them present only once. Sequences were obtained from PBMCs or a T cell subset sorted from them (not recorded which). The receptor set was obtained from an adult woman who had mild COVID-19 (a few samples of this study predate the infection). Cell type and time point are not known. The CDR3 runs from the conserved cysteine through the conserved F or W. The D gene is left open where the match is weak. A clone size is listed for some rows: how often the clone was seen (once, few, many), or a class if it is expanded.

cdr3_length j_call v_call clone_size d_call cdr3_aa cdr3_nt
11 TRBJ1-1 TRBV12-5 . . CASAWEAEAFF TGTGCTAGTGCCTGGGAAGCTGAAGCTTTCTTT
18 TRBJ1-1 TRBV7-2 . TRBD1 CASSLVTTGGRVNTEAFF TGTGCCAGCAGCTTAGTAACCACAGGGGGCAGGGTGAACACTGAAGCTTTCTTT
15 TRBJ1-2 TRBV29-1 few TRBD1 CSVGGTGLPSYGYTF TGCAGCGTTGGGGGGACAGGCCTTCCCTCCTATGGCTACACCTTC
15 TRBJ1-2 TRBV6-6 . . CASSYSGGEAYGYTF TGTGCCAGCAGTTACTCGGGGGGAGAGGCCTATGGCTACACCTTC
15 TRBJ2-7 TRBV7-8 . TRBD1 CASSLSPGQTYEQYF TGTGCCAGCAGCTTAAGTCCGGGACAGACCTACGAGCAGTACTTC
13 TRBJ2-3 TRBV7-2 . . CASSIGATDTQYF TGTGCCAGCAGCATCGGTGCCACAGATACGCAGTATTTT
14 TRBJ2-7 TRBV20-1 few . CSASRGDSAYEQYF TGCAGTGCTAGTAGGGGGGACAGTGCCTACGAGCAGTACTTC
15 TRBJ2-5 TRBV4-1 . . CASSQDRRWLETQYF TGCGCCAGCAGCCAAGATCGGCGGTGGTTGGAGACCCAGTACTTC
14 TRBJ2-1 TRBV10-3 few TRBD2 CAISAAGGPNEQFF TGTGCCATCAGTGCAGCGGGGGGCCCCAATGAGCAGTTCTTC
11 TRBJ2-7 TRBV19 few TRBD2 CAVGEGPEQYF TGTGCCGTCGGGGAGGGCCCCGAGCAGTACTTC
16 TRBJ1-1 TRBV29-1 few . CSANLVGRGLGTEAFF TGCAGCGCTAATCTCGTGGGGCGAGGGTTAGGCACTGAAGCTTTCTTT
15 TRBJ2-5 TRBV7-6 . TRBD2 CASSTRLAGTETQYF TGTGCCAGCAGCACACGACTAGCGGGAACAGAGACCCAGTACTTC
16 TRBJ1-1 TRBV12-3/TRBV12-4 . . CASSPSSGGRDTEAFF TGTGCCAGCAGTCCGTCGAGTGGGGGGCGGGACACTGAAGCTTTCTTT
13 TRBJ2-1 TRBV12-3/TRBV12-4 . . CASSSTPLAQQFF TGTGCCAGCAGCTCCACACCATTGGCCCAGCAGTTCTTC
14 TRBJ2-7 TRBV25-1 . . CASSESRVWYEQYF TGTGCCAGCAGTGAGTCGAGAGTCTGGTACGAGCAGTACTTC
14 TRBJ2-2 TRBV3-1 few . CASSQGSWAGELFF TGTGCCAGCAGCCAAGGATCTTGGGCCGGGGAGCTGTTTTTT
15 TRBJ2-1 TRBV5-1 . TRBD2 CASSTGLAGEIEQFF TGCGCCAGCAGTACGGGACTAGCGGGAGAGATCGAGCAGTTCTTC
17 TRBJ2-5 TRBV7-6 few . CASSLAWAGQSEETQYF TGTGCCAGCAGCTTAGCGTGGGCCGGACAGTCGGAAGAGACCCAGTACTTC
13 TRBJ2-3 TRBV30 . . CAWSLDFTDTQYF TGTGCCTGGAGCCTGGACTTCACAGATACGCAGTATTTT
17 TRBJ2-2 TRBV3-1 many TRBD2 CASSQLPGTRNTGELFF TGTGCCAGCAGCCAACTACCCGGGACTAGGAACACCGGGGAGCTGTTTTTT
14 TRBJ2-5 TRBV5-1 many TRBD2 CASSTGGAGETQYF TGCGCCAGCAGCACGGGGGGGGCCGGAGAGACCCAGTACTTC
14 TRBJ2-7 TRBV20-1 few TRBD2 CSALTGTRRGEQYF TGCAGTGCCCTGACGGGGACTAGGAGGGGCGAGCAGTACTTC
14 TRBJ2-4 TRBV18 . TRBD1 CASSPRTGGGIQYF TGTGCCAGCTCACCCAGGACAGGGGGAGGCATTCAGTACTTC
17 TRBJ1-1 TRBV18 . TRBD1 CASSQAGTGFRNTEAFF TGTGCCAGCTCACAGGCCGGGACAGGGTTTCGGAACACTGAAGCTTTCTTT
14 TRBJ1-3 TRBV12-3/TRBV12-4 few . CASSRSGWPNTIYF TGTGCCAGCAGCCGTTCCGGATGGCCGAACACCATATATTTT
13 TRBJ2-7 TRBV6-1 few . CASSDGSSYEQYF TGTGCCAGCAGTGACGGGAGCTCCTACGAGCAGTACTTC
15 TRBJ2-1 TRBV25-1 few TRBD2 CASSETSVSYNEQFF TGTGCCAGCAGTGAAACTAGCGTCTCCTACAATGAGCAGTTCTTC
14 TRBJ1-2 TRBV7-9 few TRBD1 CASSLPDRGYGYTF TGTGCCAGCAGCTTACCCGACAGGGGATATGGCTACACCTTC
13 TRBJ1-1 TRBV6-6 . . CASRVRADTEAFF TGTGCCAGCAGGGTCAGGGCCGACACTGAAGCTTTCTTT
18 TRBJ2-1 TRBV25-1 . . CASSEYVRIGQTYNEQFF TGTGCCAGCAGTGAATATGTCAGGATCGGGCAGACTTACAATGAGCAGTTCTTC
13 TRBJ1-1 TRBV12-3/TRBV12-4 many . CASSPGVPRVAFF TGTGCCAGCAGCCCGGGGGTCCCCAGGGTGGCTTTCTTT
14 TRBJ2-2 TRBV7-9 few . CASTLGPNTGELFF TGTGCCAGCACCCTCGGTCCAAACACCGGGGAGCTGTTTTTT
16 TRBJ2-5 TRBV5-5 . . CASSTIGFPGGETQYF TGTGCCAGCAGCACGATCGGGTTCCCAGGCGGGGAGACCCAGTACTTC
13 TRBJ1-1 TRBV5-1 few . CASSSNQGGRAFF TGCGCCAGCAGCTCCAACCAGGGCGGGCGAGCTTTCTTT
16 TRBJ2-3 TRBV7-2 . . CASSLVAGRNTDTQYF TGTGCCAGCAGCTTAGTGGCGGGGAGAAATACAGATACGCAGTATTTT
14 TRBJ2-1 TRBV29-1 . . CSAIGQNSYNEQFF TGCAGCGCCATAGGACAAAACTCCTACAATGAGCAGTTCTTC
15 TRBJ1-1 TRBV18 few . CASSQRTLQSTEAFF TGTGCCAGCTCACAGCGGACTCTACAAAGCACTGAAGCTTTCTTT
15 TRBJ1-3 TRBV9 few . CASSPPGARGNTIYF TGTGCCAGCAGCCCCCCCGGGGCGCGAGGAAACACCATATATTTT
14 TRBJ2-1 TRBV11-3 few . CASSPSRVRDEQFF TGTGCCAGCAGCCCAAGTAGGGTTCGAGATGAGCAGTTCTTC
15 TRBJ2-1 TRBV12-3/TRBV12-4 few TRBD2 CASSLNGLAGLTQFF TGTGCCAGCAGTTTGAACGGACTAGCGGGACTGACGCAGTTCTTC
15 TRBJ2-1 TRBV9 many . CASSVGDSPLNEQFF TGTGCCAGCAGCGTAGGGGACTCCCCTCTCAATGAGCAGTTCTTC
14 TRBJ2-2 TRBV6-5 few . CASRRTDSTGELFF TGTGCCAGCAGACGGACAGATTCCACCGGGGAGCTGTTTTTT